The 13 T cell receptor beta chains below come from one sample, sequenced in a study of shared clonotypes between healthy human individuals. Using immunoSEQ multiplex PCR, the repertoire was profiled, and TCRdb retains in-frame clones only, with some absent. Here the sample spans 550,000 to 600,000 clones, around 78% being singletons. The sequenced material came from PBMCs. Every receptor here comes from a woman aged 40 to 50 in good health. Some clones in this sample may be carry-over from other donors' samples.

The chain has TRBV18 and TRBJ1-5; TRBD1 aligns across 8 bases. Germline-derived CDR1 and CDR2 are KGHSH and LQKENI. CDR3 size: 15 residues. The V and J ends lost 3 bases and 6 bases, in that order; junction bases with no gene match: 7. In DNA form, the CDR3 reads TGTGCCAGCTCACCCCTGGGGCAGGGGGCTCAGCCCCAGCATTTT. Encoded protein: CASSPLGQGAQPQHF. The full variable domain, with the rest looked up from reference TRBV18 and TRBJ1-5, is NAGVMQNPRHLVRRRGQEARLRCSPMKGHSHVYWYRQLPEEGLKFMVYLQKENIIDESGMPKERFSAEFPKEGPSILRIQQVVRGDSAAYFCASSPLGQGAQPQHFGDGTRLSIL.

The genes are TRBV10-3 and TRBJ1-1; D is perhaps TRBD1 (6 bases). In germline, CDR1 is ENHRY, CDR2 SYGVKD. Trimming stripped 6 bases from V and 1 base from J, with 9 bases between. The CDR3 runs to 13 residues. CDR3 in amino acids: CAIRGGQNTEAFF. The CDR3 nucleotides read TGTGCCATCAGAGGGGGACAGAACACTGAAGCTTTCTTT.

This chain connects TRBV5-1 to TRBJ2-5, with 7 bases fitting TRBD2. The CDR3 consists of 15 residues. Germline V CDR1 and CDR2: SGHRS, YFSETQ. With V trimmed by 2 bases and J by 1 base, 5 bases remained unmatched. CDR3 sequence (DNA): TGCGCCAGCAGCTTAGGGCAGCGGGGCCAAGAGACCCAGTACTTC. This codes for CASSLGQRGQETQYF.

The count of this clone is one. The rearrangement joins TRBV2 to TRBJ2-1, with D perhaps TRBD2 (6 bases). V was cut by 1 base and J by 6 bases, with 13 bases left in between. The CDR3 contains 15 residues. Germline CDR1 reads SNHLY; CDR2 reads FYNNEI. CDR3 residues: CASSEVRGSSNEQFF. For the CDR3, the DNA is TGTGCCAGCAGTGAAGTTCGGGGGAGTTCCAATGAGCAGTTCTTC.

This rearrangement joins TRBV7-9 to TRBJ2-5; TRBD1 matches 8 bases. This CDR3 is 18 amino acids long. V lost 1 base, J lost 3 bases, and 13 bases stayed unmatched. CDR1 and CDR2 from the germline V gene are SEHNR and FQNEAQ (reference sequence). CDR3 nucleotide sequence: TGTGCCAGCAGCTTAGGTTTTGGTTCGGCGACAGGGGAAGAGACCCAGTACTTC. Translation gives CASSLGFGSATGEETQYF.

This rearrangement joins TRBV7-9 to TRBJ1-1; D gene uncertain. Germline values: CDR1 SEHNR, CDR2 FQNEAQ (reference sequence). There are 13 residues in the CDR3. Trimming took off 1 base at V and 1 base at J, with 4 bases between the two ends. This CDR3 is CASSLERNTEAFF. The CDR3 DNA reads TGTGCCAGCAGCTTAGAGAGGAACACTGAAGCTTTCTTT.

CDR3 loop: CATSTRTGRVTGELFF. CDR3 nucleotides: TGTGCCACCAGCACTCGGACAGGTCGGGTCACCGGGGAGCTGTTTTTT. The chain joins TRBV15 to TRBJ2-2; the match to TRBD1 covers 7 bases. V trimming: 4 bases; J trimming: 4 bases; junction bases outside the gene matches: 9. Germline CDR1 is LNHNV and CDR2 is YYDKDF (reference sequence). The CDR3 is 16 amino acids.

Comments on this clone: Other DNA variants within this sample encode the same CDR3. The V call is TRBV28, the J call TRBJ1-1, with unresolved D. The V gene lost 1 base and the J gene lost 0 bases, with 6 bases spanning the gap. This CDR3 spans 14 amino acids. Germline V gives CDR1 MDHEN, CDR2 SYDVKM. In DNA, the CDR3 is TGTGCCAGCAGTTTATCAGGAGTGAACACTGAAGCTTTCTTT. Its protein is CASSLSGVNTEAFF.

The chain recombines TRBV5-1 with TRBJ2-7; TRBD1 might be the D (6 bases). V was cut by 0 bases and J by 5 bases, with 15 bases left in between. Germline lookup yields CDR1 SGHRS and CDR2 YFSETQ. The CDR3 is 15 residues long. The CDR3 DNA reads TGCGCCAGCAGCTTGGGGTTTGGGGGCACCAACGAGCAGTACTTC. Residues: CASSLGFGGTNEQYF.

V gene TRBV7-2 combines with J gene TRBJ2-1, with D perhaps TRBD2 (6 bases). The germline CDR1 and CDR2 sequences are SGHTA and FQGNSA. There are 12 residues in the CDR3. V lost 5 bases and J lost 7, with 9 bases in between. CDR3 region: CASSRDWNEQFF. In DNA form, the CDR3 reads TGTGCCAGCAGCCGGGACTGGAATGAGCAGTTCTTC.

A word on this clone: Germline and junction disagree at one end, which may indicate a read error. The chain carries TRBV7-2 and TRBJ2-7; D may correspond to TRBD1 or TRBD2 (5 bases each). This CDR3 has 14 amino acids. Germline CDR1 is SGHTA and CDR2 is FQGNSA. The DNA for the CDR3 is TGTGGCAGCAGCGCCGGGAAGAGGGGCTACGAGCAGTACTTC. Translating gives CGSSAGKRGYEQYF.

V gene TRBV18 combines with J gene TRBJ1-1; 11 bases agree with TRBD1. This CDR3 spans 16 amino acids. V shed 3 bases and J 4 bases; nucleotides not matched to a gene: 7. Germline values: CDR1 KGHSH, CDR2 LQKENI. CDR3 nucleotide sequence: TGTGCCAGCTCACCGGACAGGGGGCCGGGGGGCACTGAAGCTTTCTTT. It specifies CASSPDRGPGGTEAFF. The whole variable domain, filled in from reference TRBV18 and TRBJ1-1, reads NAGVMQNPRHLVRRRGQEARLRCSPMKGHSHVYWYRQLPEEGLKFMVYLQKENIIDESGMPKERFSAEFPKEGPSILRIQQVVRGDSAAYFCASSPDRGPGGTEAFFGQGTRLTVV.

The chain combines TRBV6-1 with TRBJ1-1; no firm D call. The germline V gene has CDR1 MNHNS and CDR2 SASEGT. Trimming cost V 10 bases and J 1 base, with 16 bases left between them. The CDR3 extends over 14 amino acids. The CDR3 reads CAIPPQLPNTEAFF. In DNA form, the CDR3 reads TGTGCCATCCCACCCCAACTCCCGAACACTGAAGCTTTCTTT.